One T cell receptor (beta chain) is described in this entry. Its specificity is unknown. Germline V gives CDR1 MNHEY, CDR2 SVGEGT. CDR3 size: 13 residues. The authors generated TCR beta cDNA through 5'RACE template switching with UMIs. TCRdb reworked the 5' RACE reads into one entry per CDR3 protein, no DNA. The sample data list 250,000 to 300,000 distinct CDR3 sequences. This sample is drawn from a study of T cells expressing NK-cell markers. Study-wide background: Seven donors tested HCMV-seropositive and one tested seronegative among the eight sequenced. Study findings and constraints: Four donors' CD3+CD56-NKG2C+ cells were dominated by the same clonotypes. It is unclear if expanded NKG2C-expressing clones target HCMV antigens.

The genes are TRBV6-2 or TRBV6-3 and TRBJ2-1; TCRdb returns TRBD1, unconfirmable since there is no DNA. Specimen: blood T cells: a sorted CD56 or NKG2C T cell subset, CD4+ or CD8+ T cells, or bulk PBMC T cells (not recorded which). The clonotype originates from a woman aged 18-70 years in good health. This chain's CDR3 is CASRDRDYNEQFF.